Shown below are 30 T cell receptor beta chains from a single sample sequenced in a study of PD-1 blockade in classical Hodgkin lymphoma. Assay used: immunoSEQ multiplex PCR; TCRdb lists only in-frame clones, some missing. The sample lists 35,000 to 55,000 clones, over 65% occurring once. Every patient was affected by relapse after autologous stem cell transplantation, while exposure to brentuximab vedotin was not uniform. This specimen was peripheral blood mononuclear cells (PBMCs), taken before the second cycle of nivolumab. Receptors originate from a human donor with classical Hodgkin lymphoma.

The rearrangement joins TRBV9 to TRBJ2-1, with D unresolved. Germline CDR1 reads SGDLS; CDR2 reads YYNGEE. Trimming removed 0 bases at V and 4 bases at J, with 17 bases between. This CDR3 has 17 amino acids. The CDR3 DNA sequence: TGTGCCAGCAGCGTAGACAGCGACATCCTTCCTTACAATGAGCAGTTCTTC. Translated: CASSVDSDILPYNEQFF.

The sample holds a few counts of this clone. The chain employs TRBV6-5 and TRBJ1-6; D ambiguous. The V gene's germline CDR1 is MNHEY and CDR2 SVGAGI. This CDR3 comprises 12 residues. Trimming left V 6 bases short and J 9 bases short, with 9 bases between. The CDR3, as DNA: TGTGCCAGCAGCAAACAAGCTTCACCCCTCCACTTT. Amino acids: CASSKQASPLHF.

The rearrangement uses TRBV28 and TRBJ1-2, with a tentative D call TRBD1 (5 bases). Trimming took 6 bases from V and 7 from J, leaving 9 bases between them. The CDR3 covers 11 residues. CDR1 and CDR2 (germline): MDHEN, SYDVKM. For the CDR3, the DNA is TGTGCCAGCAGGTCGAGGGGTGGCTACACCTTC. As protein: CASRSRGGYTF.

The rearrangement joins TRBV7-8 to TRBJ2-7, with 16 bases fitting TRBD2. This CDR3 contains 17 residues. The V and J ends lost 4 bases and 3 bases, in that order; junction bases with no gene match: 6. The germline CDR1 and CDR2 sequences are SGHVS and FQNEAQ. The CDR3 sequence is CASSSGTSGRALYEQYF. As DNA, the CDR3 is TGTGCCAGCAGCTCCGGGACTAGCGGGAGGGCCCTCTACGAGCAGTACTTC.

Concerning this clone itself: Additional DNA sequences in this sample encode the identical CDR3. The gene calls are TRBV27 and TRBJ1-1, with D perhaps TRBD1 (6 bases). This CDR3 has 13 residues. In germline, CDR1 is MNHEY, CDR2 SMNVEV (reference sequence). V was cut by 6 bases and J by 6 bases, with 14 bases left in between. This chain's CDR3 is CASSFGAGAEAFF. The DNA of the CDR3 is TGTGCCAGCAGCTTCGGGGCAGGGGCTGAAGCTTTCTTT.

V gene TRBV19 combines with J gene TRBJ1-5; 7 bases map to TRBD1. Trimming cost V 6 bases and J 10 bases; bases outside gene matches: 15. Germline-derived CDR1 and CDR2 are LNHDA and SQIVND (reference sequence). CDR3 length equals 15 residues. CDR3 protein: CASSLLTGAISPQHF. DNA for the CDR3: TGTGCCAGTAGCCTTCTCACAGGGGCCATCAGCCCCCAGCATTTT. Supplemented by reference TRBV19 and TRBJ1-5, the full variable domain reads DGGITQSPKYLFRKEGQNVTLSCEQNLNHDAMYWYRQDPGQGLRLIYYSQIVNDFQKGDIAEGYSVSREKKESFPLTVTSAQKNPTAFYLCASSLLTGAISPQHFGDGTRLSIL.

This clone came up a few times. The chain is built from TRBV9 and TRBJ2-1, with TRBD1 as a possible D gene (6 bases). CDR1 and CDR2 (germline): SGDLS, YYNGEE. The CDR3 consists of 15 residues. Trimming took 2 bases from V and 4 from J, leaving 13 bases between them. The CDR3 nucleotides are TGTGCCAGCAGCGTGGAGGACAGTCCTTACAATGAGCAGTTCTTC. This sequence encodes CASSVEDSPYNEQFF.

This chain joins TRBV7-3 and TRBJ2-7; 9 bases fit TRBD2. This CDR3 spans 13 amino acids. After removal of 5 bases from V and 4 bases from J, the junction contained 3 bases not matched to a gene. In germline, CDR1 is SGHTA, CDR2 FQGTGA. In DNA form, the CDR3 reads TGTGCCAGCAGCCCAGCGGGGGGATACGAGCAGTACTTC. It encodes CASSPAGGYEQYF.

The CDR3: CASSQAQGWTEAFF. The CDR3 DNA sequence: TGCGCCAGCAGCCAAGCGCAGGGATGGACTGAAGCTTTCTTT. The chain has TRBV4-3 and TRBJ1-1, with D perhaps matching TRBD1 (5 bases). The germline V gene encodes CDR1 LGHNA and CDR2 YSLEER. The CDR3 is 14 amino acids. V gave up 1 base and J gave up 5 bases, with 11 bases separating them.

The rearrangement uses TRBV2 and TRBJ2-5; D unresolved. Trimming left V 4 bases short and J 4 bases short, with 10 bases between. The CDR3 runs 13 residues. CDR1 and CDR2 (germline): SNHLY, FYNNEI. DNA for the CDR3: TGTGCCAGCAGTGTATGGCTTAGAGAGACCCAGTACTTC. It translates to CASSVWLRETQYF.

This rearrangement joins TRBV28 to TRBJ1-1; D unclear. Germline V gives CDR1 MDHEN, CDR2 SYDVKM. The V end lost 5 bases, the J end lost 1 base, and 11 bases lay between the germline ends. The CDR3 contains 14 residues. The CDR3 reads CASSQFRQNTEAFF. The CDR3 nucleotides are TGTGCCAGCAGTCAATTTCGACAGAACACTGAAGCTTTCTTT.

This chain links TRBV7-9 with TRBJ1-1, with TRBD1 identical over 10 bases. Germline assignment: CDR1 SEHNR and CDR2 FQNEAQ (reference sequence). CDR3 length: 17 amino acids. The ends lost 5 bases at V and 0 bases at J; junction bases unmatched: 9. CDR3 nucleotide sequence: TGTGCCAGCAGCCCAATCGACAGGGGGCTGGTGAACACTGAAGCTTTCTTT. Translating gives CASSPIDRGLVNTEAFF.

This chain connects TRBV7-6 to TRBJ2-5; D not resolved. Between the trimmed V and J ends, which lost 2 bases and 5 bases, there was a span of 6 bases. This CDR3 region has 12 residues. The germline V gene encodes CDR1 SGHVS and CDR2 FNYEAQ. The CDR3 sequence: CASSLSGETQYF. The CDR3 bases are TGTGCCAGCAGCTTATCCGGGGAGACCCAGTACTTC.

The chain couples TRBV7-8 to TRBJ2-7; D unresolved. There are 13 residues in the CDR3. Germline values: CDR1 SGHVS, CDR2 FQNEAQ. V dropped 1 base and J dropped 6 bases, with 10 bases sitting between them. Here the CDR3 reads CASSLGGPGEQYF. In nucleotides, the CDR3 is TGTGCCAGCAGCTTAGGGGGTCCAGGCGAGCAGTACTTC.

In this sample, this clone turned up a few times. In DNA, the CDR3 is TGCGCCAGCAGCCCCCCTGATAACTATGGCTACACCTTC. Amino acids: CASSPPDNYGYTF. The chain has TRBV5-1 and TRBJ1-2; D gene unclear. The germline CDR1 and CDR2 sequences are SGHRS and YFSETQ. CDR3 length: 13 amino acids. Trimming pared 4 bases from V and 1 base from J, leaving 8 bases between. The variable domain in full, with the rest retrieved from reference TRBV5-1 and TRBJ1-2, is KAGVTQTPRYLIKTRGQQVTLSCSPISGHRSVSWYQQTPGQGLQFLFEYFSETQRNKGNFPGRFSGRQFSNSRSEMNVSTLELGDSALYLCASSPPDNYGYTFGSGTRLTVV.

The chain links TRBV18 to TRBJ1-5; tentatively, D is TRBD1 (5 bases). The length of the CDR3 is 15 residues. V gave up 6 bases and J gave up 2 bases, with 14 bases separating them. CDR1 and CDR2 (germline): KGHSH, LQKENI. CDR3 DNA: TGTGCCAGCTCCCCCCAGGGTCATGGCAATCAGCCCCAGCATTTT. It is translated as CASSPQGHGNQPQHF.

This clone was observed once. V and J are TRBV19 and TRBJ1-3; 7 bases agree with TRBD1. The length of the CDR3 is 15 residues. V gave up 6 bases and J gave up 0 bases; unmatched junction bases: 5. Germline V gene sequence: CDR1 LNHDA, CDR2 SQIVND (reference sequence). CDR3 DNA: TGTGCCAGTAGGGACAGGATCTTCTCTGGAAACACCATATATTTT. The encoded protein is CASRDRIFSGNTIYF. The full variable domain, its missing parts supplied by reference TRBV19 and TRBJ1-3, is DGGITQSPKYLFRKEGQNVTLSCEQNLNHDAMYWYRQDPGQGLRLIYYSQIVNDFQKGDIAEGYSVSREKKESFPLTVTSAQKNPTAFYLCASRDRIFSGNTIYFGEGSWLTVV.

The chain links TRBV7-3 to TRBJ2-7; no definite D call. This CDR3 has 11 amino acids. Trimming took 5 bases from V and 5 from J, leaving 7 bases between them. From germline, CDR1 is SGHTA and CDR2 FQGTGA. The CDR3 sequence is CASSLYDEQYF. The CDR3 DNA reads TGTGCCAGCAGCCTTTACGACGAGCAGTACTTC.

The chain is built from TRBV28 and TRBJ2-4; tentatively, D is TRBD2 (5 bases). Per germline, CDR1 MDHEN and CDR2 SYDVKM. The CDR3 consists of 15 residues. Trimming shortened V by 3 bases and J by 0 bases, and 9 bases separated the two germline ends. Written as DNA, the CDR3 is TGTGCCAGCAGTTTCCCCGGACTAGCCAAAAACATTCAGTACTTC. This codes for CASSFPGLAKNIQYF.

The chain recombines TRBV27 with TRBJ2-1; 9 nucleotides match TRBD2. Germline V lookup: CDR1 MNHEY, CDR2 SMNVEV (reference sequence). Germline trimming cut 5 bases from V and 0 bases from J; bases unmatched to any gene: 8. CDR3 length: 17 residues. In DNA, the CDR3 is TGTGCCAGCAGTCACTATAGCGGGAGTAGCTCCTACAATGAGCAGTTCTTC. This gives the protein CASSHYSGSSSYNEQFF.

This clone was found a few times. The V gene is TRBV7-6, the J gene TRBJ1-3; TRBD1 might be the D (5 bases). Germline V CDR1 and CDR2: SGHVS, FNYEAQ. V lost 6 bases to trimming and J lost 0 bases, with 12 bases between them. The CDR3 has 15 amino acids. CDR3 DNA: TGTGCCAGCAGTTTACAGGATAGCTCTGGAAACACCATATATTTT. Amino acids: CASSLQDSSGNTIYF.

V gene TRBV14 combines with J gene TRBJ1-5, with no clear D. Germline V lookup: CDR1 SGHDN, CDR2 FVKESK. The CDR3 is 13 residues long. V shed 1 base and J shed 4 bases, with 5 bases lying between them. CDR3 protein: CASSQAGNQPQHF. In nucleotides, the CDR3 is TGTGCCAGCAGCCAAGCCGGGAATCAGCCCCAGCATTTT.

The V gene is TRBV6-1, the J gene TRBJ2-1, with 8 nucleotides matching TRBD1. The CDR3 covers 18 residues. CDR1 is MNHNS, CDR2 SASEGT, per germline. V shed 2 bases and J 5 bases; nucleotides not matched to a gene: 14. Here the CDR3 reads CASSESPADRVGNNEQFF. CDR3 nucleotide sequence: TGTGCCAGCAGTGAAAGCCCCGCGGACAGGGTAGGAAACAATGAGCAGTTCTTC.

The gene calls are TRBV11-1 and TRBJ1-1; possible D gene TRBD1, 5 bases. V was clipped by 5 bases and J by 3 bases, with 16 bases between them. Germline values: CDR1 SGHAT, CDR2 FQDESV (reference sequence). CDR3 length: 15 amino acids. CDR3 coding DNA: TGTGCCAGCAGCCCGCAGGGAGGTTGGGACACTGAAGCTTTCTTT. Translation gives CASSPQGGWDTEAFF.

The CDR3 sequence is CSAPTGATGELFF. CDR3 in DNA: TGCAGCGCCCCCACAGGGGCTACCGGGGAGCTGTTTTTT. The V gene is TRBV29-1, the J gene TRBJ2-2; TRBD1 aligns across 7 bases. V lost 7 bases to trimming and J lost 5 bases; unmatched junction nucleotides: 7. The CDR3 totals 13 residues. CDR1 and CDR2 from the germline V gene are SQVTM and ANQGSEA.

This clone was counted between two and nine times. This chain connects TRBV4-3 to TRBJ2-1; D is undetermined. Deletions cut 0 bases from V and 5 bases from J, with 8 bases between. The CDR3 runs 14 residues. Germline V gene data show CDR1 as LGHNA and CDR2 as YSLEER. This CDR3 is CASSQDQGDNEQFF. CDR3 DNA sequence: TGCGCCAGCAGCCAAGATCAAGGAGACAATGAGCAGTTCTTC.

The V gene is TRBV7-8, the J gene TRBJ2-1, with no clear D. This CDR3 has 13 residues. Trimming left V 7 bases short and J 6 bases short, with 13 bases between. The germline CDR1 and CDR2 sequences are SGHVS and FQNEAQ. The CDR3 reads CASNQDPINEQFF. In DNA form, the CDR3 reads TGTGCCAGCAACCAGGACCCTATCAATGAGCAGTTCTTC. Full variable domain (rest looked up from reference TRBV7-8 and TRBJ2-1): GAGVSQSPRYKVAKRGQDVALRCDPISGHVSLFWYQQALGQGPEFLTYFQNEAQLDKSGLPSDRFFAERPEGSVSTLKIQRTQQEDSAVYLCASNQDPINEQFFGPGTRLTVL.

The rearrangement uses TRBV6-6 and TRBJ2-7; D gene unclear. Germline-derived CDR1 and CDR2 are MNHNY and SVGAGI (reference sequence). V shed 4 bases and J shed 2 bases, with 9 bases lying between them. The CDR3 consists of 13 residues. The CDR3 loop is CASSLGSTYEQYF. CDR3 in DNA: TGTGCCAGCAGTTTGGGCAGTACCTACGAGCAGTACTTC.

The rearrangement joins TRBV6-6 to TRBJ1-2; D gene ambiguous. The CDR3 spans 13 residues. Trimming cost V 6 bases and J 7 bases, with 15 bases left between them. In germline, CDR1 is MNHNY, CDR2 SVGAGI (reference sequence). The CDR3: CASRFTLEAGYTF. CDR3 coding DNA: TGTGCCAGCAGATTTACGTTGGAGGCTGGCTACACCTTC.

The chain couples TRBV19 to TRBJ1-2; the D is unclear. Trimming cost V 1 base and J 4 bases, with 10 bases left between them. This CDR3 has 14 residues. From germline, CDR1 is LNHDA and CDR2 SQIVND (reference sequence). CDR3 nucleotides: TGTGCCAGTAGTATAGTTGGCGGAACCTATGGCTACACCTTC. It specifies CASSIVGGTYGYTF.